These T cell receptor beta chains were read from a single sample in a study of cytomegalovirus exposure and HLA in healthy donors. The protocol was immunoSEQ multiplex PCR, while the TCRdb copy is restricted to in-frame clones and leaves out a portion. Recorded for this sample: 90,000 to 130,000 clones. What was sequenced was PBMCs. These receptors were collected from a man aged 25 to 40 in good health and CMV-seronegative. CDR3s include the opening cysteine and the closing phenylalanine or tryptophan. Fields, in order: V gene, J gene, CDR3 protein.

>TRBV11-2|TRBJ1-6
CASSVTGQGSPLHF
>TRBV10-3|TRBJ1-1
CAISGVELNTEAFF
>TRBV6-5|TRBJ2-7
CASNSGTGVYEQYF
>TRBV2|TRBJ1-5
CASNGGFNQPQHF
>TRBV27|TRBJ2-3
CASSLTITTDTQYF
>TRBV2|TRBJ2-3
CASRRGSGTGFSTDTQYF
>TRBV6-1|TRBJ1-5
CASSEARDRGDQPQHF
>TRBV6-5|TRBJ2-2
CASSYGTGSGELFF
>TRBV5-5|TRBJ2-1
CASSLISNEQFF
>TRBV7-8|TRBJ1-5
CASSRRDRTNQPQHF
>TRBV27|TRBJ2-6
CASSRRLGAPPGANVLTF
>TRBV10-3|TRBJ1-4
CAISPTGGTANEKLFF
>TRBV5-1|TRBJ2-5
CASSGGLAGGSLGETQYF
>TRBV5-1|TRBJ2-3
CASSLGTSGGDTQYF
>TRBV27|TRBJ2-7
CASSTRQTTYEQYF
>TRBV10-3|TRBJ1-2
CAISADRGLNGYTF
>TRBV9|TRBJ1-6
CASSVDRASPLHF
>TRBV5-1|TRBJ2-3
CASSLVGKSTDTQYF
>TRBV2|TRBJ1-2
CASGREADHYGYTF
>TRBV6-5|TRBJ2-7
CASKLDGQGYEQYF
>TRBV15|TRBJ2-4
CATSREGAMGNIQYF
>TRBV28|TRBJ1-2
CASSFLNFPTGRYGYTF
>TRBV18|TRBJ1-1
CASSHRDLAEAFF
>TRBV2|-
CASSDQGVAYEQYF
>TRBV5-1|TRBJ2-7
CASKQDGYYEQYF
>TRBV18|TRBJ1-1
CASSLDRNTEAFF
>TRBV21-1|TRBJ1-3
CASSKGGASMSVNTIYF
>TRBV6-1|TRBJ2-7
CASSGSSYEQYF
>TRBV30|TRBJ1-5
CAFGQGERPQHF
>TRBV10-3|TRBJ2-7
CAIRKDSTSYEQYF
>TRBV25-1|TRBJ2-3
CASSGLAGASDTQYF
>TRBV14|TRBJ1-6
CASSQGGTNSPLHF
>TRBV7-2|TRBJ1-6
CASSFQTGGGGSPLHF
>TRBV4-2|TRBJ2-2
CASSPSDRRNTGELFF
>TRBV5-1|TRBJ1-4
CASSAGTPTNEKLFF
>TRBV5-6|TRBJ2-1
CASSGNRVVSYNEQFF
>TRBV6-5|TRBJ2-5
CASSYGGEQYF
>TRBV19|TRBJ2-7
CASSIDTGQEEQYF
>TRBV19|TRBJ1-5
CASSIEGRQPQHF
>TRBV5-6|TRBJ2-5
CASSLPSGAETQYF